This T cell receptor (beta chain) was retrieved from a study of blood T cell repertoires in COVID-19 (dated by TCRdb to the early 2020s). In terms of the full investigation: The collaborator samples originated in the United States, Italy and Spain and spanned the acute and convalescent phases of COVID-19. The repertoires were made available in a free public database intended to serve as a resource for research on the immune response to SARS-CoV-2. The material from the prospective study consisted of cDNA or gDNA derived from T cells, B-cell-depleted T cells, or PBMCs. Samples were obtained from the ongoing ImmuneRACE study (first 160 participants) and from some 1,300 subjects provided by 6 global collaborators. Subjects who had been exposed to COVID-19, were actively infected with it, or had recovered from it provided the deeply sampled blood TCRbeta repertoires that made up the dataset. Nearly every sample came with metadata listing a de-identified subject ID, COVID-19 status, age in years and sex. HLA class I and class II types, where available, came from metadata supplied by the sample provider rather than from assay-based typing. General study outcomes and caveats: Clinical and demographic metadata were provided uncurated, with the amount varying by source and participant.

The CDR3 has 14 amino acids, counting the end cysteine and phenylalanine. Kept here is only the CDR3 DNA, which spans 42 bases and is read in frame from base 1. The germline V gene (reference sequence) gives CDR1 as SGHKS and CDR2 as YYEKEE. Trimmed from V: 3 bases; trimmed from J: 4 bases; junction bases lacking a gene match: 3. Samples from volunteer blood donors who had recovered from COVID-19 were contributed by a second Seattle source. The collaborating institutions used their own protocols to collect whole blood in K2EDTA tubes. For TCRbeta analysis, collaborators shipped samples in one of three forms: frozen whole blood, isolated PBMCs, or DNA extracted from either of those sample types. Worth noting for this clone: Its target antigen remains unknown. There are no base qualities to consult, and no much larger clone falls within one base.

TCRbeta CDR3 regions were amplified from genomic DNA using the immunoSEQ Assay, a bias-controlled multiplex PCR. Under the source paper's analysis protocol: Within the assay, amplification of reference gene primers was used to estimate how many nucleated cells each sample contained. To quantify the absolute abundance of each unique TCRbeta CDR3 rearrangement, sequence reads were collapsed and filtered. For each sample, productive Simpson clonality was calculated as the square root of Simpson's diversity index over productive rearrangements. Held by TCRdb, this immuneACCESS table contains in-frame sequences only and omits some clones. Under half of the omission traces to an unresolved V gene where checked; the cause of the rest is unknown. V and J calls and clone size are given by that table; D and trimming were obtained from the DNA. In this sample the table shows under 300,000 clones, about four fifths of which occur a single time. The ten largest clones take up 9.4% of the sample.

This TCR derives from a woman aged 45 to 65 who had recovered from COVID-19. What was sequenced was peripheral blood. The V gene is TRBV5-5 and the J gene is TRBJ1-2; TRBD1 fits 10 bases in the junction. The DNA reads as follows: TGTGCCAGCAGCTGGGACAGGGGCCTCTATGGCTACACCTTC. Its amino acids are CASSWDRGLYGYTF.